A single sample gave rise to the 5 T cell receptor beta chains below, sequenced in a study of T cells in Graves' hyperthyroidism and ophthalmopathy. RNA transcripts served as the template for amplifying TCR beta CDR3 regions. In the first-round RT-PCR of the TCR CDR3, the HTBI primer set was used. TCRdb redid the calling of the multiplex PCR reads with MiXCR, one entry per CDR3 protein. Of a few hundred thousand distinct CDR3 sequences in the sample, 12% to 15% were seen once. Source material: blood. These receptors were obtained from a woman between 50 and 59 years old with Graves' hyperthyroidism that later progressed to Graves' ophthalmopathy.

This clonotype showed up many times. V gene TRBV7-3 combines with J gene TRBJ2-3; 8 bases are a match to TRBD2. Germline-derived CDR1 and CDR2 are SGHTA and FQGTGA. CDR3 size: 15 residues. V lost 3 bases, J lost 0 bases, and 2 bases stayed unmatched. The CDR3 bases are TGTGCCAGCAGCTTCTCTAGCGGGAGCACAGATACGCAGTATTTT. Its translation: CASSFSSGSTDTQYF.

The V gene is TRBV29-1, the J gene TRBJ1-1; the D gene is possibly TRBD1 (5 bases). Germline-derived CDR1 and CDR2 are SQVTM and ANQGSEA. This CDR3 region has 12 residues. Trimming removed 6 bases at V and 1 base at J, with 9 bases between. The CDR3 nucleotides read TGCAGCGTAGGGGAGCCGAACACTGAAGCTTTCTTT. Translated, it gives CSVGEPNTEAFF.

This clonotype was detected a few times. A read error may explain this, as a much larger clone is one base away. The chain joins TRBV3-1 to TRBJ2-1; 11 nucleotides align to TRBD2. There are 16 residues in the CDR3. Germline lookup yields CDR1 LGHDT and CDR2 YNNKEL (reference sequence). CDR3 protein: CASSRASGRSYNEQLF. Here the CDR3 DNA reads TGTGCCAGCAGCCGGGCTAGCGGGAGGAGTTACAATGAGCAGCTCTTC.

This clonotype was counted many times. The chain links TRBV6-1 to TRBJ2-5; no firm D call. The ends were cut back, 6 bases at V and 5 bases at J, with 13 bases in the middle. Germline V gene data show CDR1 as MNHNS and CDR2 as SASEGT. The CDR3 is made up of 13 amino acids. CDR3 residues: CASRLQGSETQYF. CDR3 DNA: TGTGCCAGCAGACTCCAAGGGTCGGAGACCCAGTACTTC.

This clonotype was counted many times. The V call is TRBV20-1, the J call TRBJ2-5; a possible D gene is TRBD2 (5 bases). The CDR3 runs 13 residues. V lost 3 bases, J lost 5 bases, and 13 bases lay in between. Germline lookup yields CDR1 DFQATT and CDR2 SNEGSKA (reference sequence). CDR3: CSARMGSEETQYF. In DNA, the CDR3 is TGCAGTGCTAGGATGGGGAGTGAGGAGACCCAGTACTTC.